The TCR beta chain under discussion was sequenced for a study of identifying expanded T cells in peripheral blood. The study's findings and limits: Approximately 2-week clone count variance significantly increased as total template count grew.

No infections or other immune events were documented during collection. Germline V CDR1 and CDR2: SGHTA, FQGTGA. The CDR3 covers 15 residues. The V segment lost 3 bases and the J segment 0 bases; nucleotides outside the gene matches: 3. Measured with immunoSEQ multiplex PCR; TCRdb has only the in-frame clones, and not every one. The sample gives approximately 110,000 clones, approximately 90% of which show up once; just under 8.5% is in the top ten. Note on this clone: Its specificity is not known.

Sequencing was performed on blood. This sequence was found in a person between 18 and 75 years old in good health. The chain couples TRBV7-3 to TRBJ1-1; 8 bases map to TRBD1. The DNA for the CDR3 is TGTGCCAGCAGCTTTGACAGGGGAATGAACACTGAAGCTTTCTTT. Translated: CASSFDRGMNTEAFF.